Listed below are T cell receptor beta chains from one sample, sequenced in a study of beta chain features in type 1 diabetes. Sequencing used immunoSEQ multiplex PCR; TCRdb keeps in-frame clones, though not all of them. Of just under 150,000 clones listed, 13% are singletons. Sequenced input: central memory CD4+ T cells from blood. The source of these receptors is a man in his late teens or twenties with type 1 diabetes. Both conserved end residues are part of each CDR3. The order of the fields is D gene, V gene, J gene, clone size, CDR3 DNA, CDR3 protein. The D gene is left open where the match is weak. For some rows the clone size is stated as once, few or many, or as a class when expanded; others skip it.

d_call: TRBD1; v_call: TRBV4-1; j_call: TRBJ2-5; clone_size: .; cdr3_nt: TGCGCCAGCAGCCAGGGGGACAGGACTTGGACAAAAGAGACCCAGTACTTC; cdr3_aa: CASSQGDRTWTKETQYF
d_call: .; v_call: TRBV2; j_call: TRBJ1-2; clone_size: many; cdr3_nt: TGTGCCAGCAGCCCTATACAGGAATATGGCTACACCTTC; cdr3_aa: CASSPIQEYGYTF
d_call: .; v_call: TRBV14; j_call: TRBJ2-5; clone_size: .; cdr3_nt: TGTGCCAGCAGCCCAACGACGGGGACGGAGACCCAGTACTTC; cdr3_aa: CASSPTTGTETQYF
d_call: .; v_call: TRBV18; j_call: TRBJ1-6; clone_size: few; cdr3_nt: TGTGCCAGCTCACTAACCGTGGTGAATAGGTCACCCCTCCACTTT; cdr3_aa: CASSLTVVNRSPLHF
d_call: .; v_call: TRBV5-4; j_call: TRBJ2-5; clone_size: .; cdr3_nt: TGTGCCAGCAGCTTGGGAAAGGGAGAAGAGACCCAGTACTTC; cdr3_aa: CASSLGKGEETQYF
d_call: .; v_call: TRBV7-9; j_call: TRBJ2-1; clone_size: few; cdr3_nt: TGTGCCAGCAGTTTTACTAGCAATGAGCAGTTCTTC; cdr3_aa: CASSFTSNEQFF
d_call: .; v_call: TRBV18; j_call: TRBJ1-1; clone_size: many; cdr3_nt: TGTGCCAGCTCACCACAGGGGGTGAACACTGAAGCTTTCTTT; cdr3_aa: CASSPQGVNTEAFF
d_call: .; v_call: TRBV5-8; j_call: TRBJ2-2; clone_size: .; cdr3_nt: TGTGCCAGCAGCTTGTGGGGGAACACCGGGGAGCTGTTTTTT; cdr3_aa: CASSLWGNTGELFF
d_call: TRBD2; v_call: TRBV6-4; j_call: TRBJ2-1; clone_size: .; cdr3_nt: TGTGCCAGCAGTGAAATGGGACTAGCGGTTAACAATGAGCAGTTCTTC; cdr3_aa: CASSEMGLAVNNEQFF
d_call: .; v_call: TRBV27; j_call: TRBJ1-2; clone_size: .; cdr3_nt: TGTGCCAGCAGTTTATATGGCTTGGCTTCGAACTATGGCTACACCTTC; cdr3_aa: CASSLYGLASNYGYTF
d_call: .; v_call: TRBV7-8; j_call: TRBJ2-2; clone_size: .; cdr3_nt: TGTGCCAGCAGCTTAGCTATGGCCGGGGAGCTGTTTTTT; cdr3_aa: CASSLAMAGELFF
d_call: TRBD1; v_call: TRBV25-1; j_call: TRBJ1-5; clone_size: few; cdr3_nt: TGTGCCAGCAGTGAGTCAGGGGGAGGTCAGCCCCAGCATTTT; cdr3_aa: CASSESGGGQPQHF
d_call: .; v_call: TRBV7-8; j_call: TRBJ1-1; clone_size: .; cdr3_nt: TGTGCCAGCAGCTTTCGGCCACACCTCGGGGTGAACACTGAAGCTTTCTTT; cdr3_aa: CASSFRPHLGVNTEAFF
d_call: .; v_call: TRBV11-2; j_call: TRBJ2-7; clone_size: few; cdr3_nt: TGTGCCAGCAGCGCTGGGCAACATTACGAGCAGTACTTC; cdr3_aa: CASSAGQHYEQYF
d_call: TRBD1; v_call: TRBV27; j_call: TRBJ2-7; clone_size: few; cdr3_nt: TGTGCCAGCAGTCTGCGGGCCAGGGGGCTCTACGAGCAGTACTTC; cdr3_aa: CASSLRARGLYEQYF
d_call: .; v_call: TRBV5-4; j_call: TRBJ2-4; clone_size: few; cdr3_nt: TGTGCCAGCAGCTGGAGATACCGCGGGACGCGGGCCAAAAACATTCAGTACTTC; cdr3_aa: CASSWRYRGTRAKNIQYF
d_call: TRBD2; v_call: TRBV5-1; j_call: TRBJ2-5; clone_size: .; cdr3_nt: TGCGCCAGCAGCTTGGAACTAGCGGGGGGCCGGCAGACCCAGTACTTC; cdr3_aa: CASSLELAGGRQTQYF
d_call: .; v_call: TRBV29-1; j_call: TRBJ1-1; clone_size: many; cdr3_nt: TGCAGCGTTGTTCAGGGTCCTTTCGGTACTGAAGCTTTCTTT; cdr3_aa: CSVVQGPFGTEAFF
d_call: .; v_call: TRBV5-4; j_call: TRBJ2-2; clone_size: .; cdr3_nt: TGTGCCAGCAGCAACCGGGCCACGAACACCGGGGAGCTGTTTTTT; cdr3_aa: CASSNRATNTGELFF
d_call: TRBD1; v_call: TRBV7-9; j_call: TRBJ2-4; clone_size: few; cdr3_nt: TGTGCCAGCAGCCCTGAACTTCAGGGGGCGAACATTCAGTACTTC; cdr3_aa: CASSPELQGANIQYF